This T cell receptor beta chain originates from a study of technical replicates of blood from a handful of donors. Sequencing used immunoSEQ multiplex PCR; TCRdb keeps in-frame clones, though not all of them. The table lists approximately 70,000 clones, just under 97% of them singletons, with approximately 0.2% in the top ten. Trimming shortened V by 0 bases and J by 2 bases, and 14 bases separated the two germline ends. The germline V gene encodes CDR1 LNHNV and CDR2 YYDKDF (reference sequence). The CDR3 loop spans 16 amino acids. The clonotype was recovered from a human donor in good health. The chain combines TRBV15 with TRBJ2-7, with a possible D match to TRBD1 (7 bases). Sequences were obtained from T cells isolated from PBMCs. The CDR3 coding sequence is TGTGCCACCAGCAGAGATGGAGGGACAGCCGCCTACGAGCAGTACTTC. Residues: CATSRDGGTAAYEQYF.